The TCR beta chain described here comes from a study of glioma-infiltrating T cells after dendritic cell vaccination. About the study: Samples are from glioblastoma patients in Phase I and II dendritic cell vaccine trials.

Worth noting for this clone: Its antigen remains unidentified.

None of the glioblastoma patients had an isocitrate dehydrogenase mutation. TCRdb keeps only in-frame clones here, not all; method: immunoSEQ multiplex PCR. The sample yields 80,000 to 100,000 clones, about four fifths seen once. Study results and caveats: Few patients contributed both blood and tumor specimens. Higher TCR clonality did not directly relate to longer survival.

With V trimmed by 5 bases and J by 5 bases, 7 bases remained unmatched. CDR3 size: 14 residues. Germline V lookup: CDR1 SGHTA, CDR2 FQGTGA. Sequenced here: blood, sampled before dendritic cell vaccination. This chain links TRBV7-3 with TRBJ1-2, with 8 bases fitting TRBD1. This clonotype was obtained from a human donor with glioblastoma. CDR3 protein: CASSPSGTGYGYTF. The CDR3 region has the DNA TGTGCCAGCAGCCCCTCCGGGACAGGTTATGGCTACACCTTC.